The entry that follows covers one T cell receptor beta chain sequence. Antigen specificity is unknown. V lost 1 base, J lost 4 bases, and 5 bases stayed unmatched. Germline loops: CDR1 SGHTA, CDR2 FQGNSA. This CDR3 comprises 16 residues. This specimen comes from a study of tumor-infiltrating lymphocytes in localized non-small cell lung cancer. Study summary: Several tumor histologies, both smoking statuses, and some post-neoadjuvant chemotherapy samples were included. Whole-study results and caveats: Each assay used a separate piece of the same tissue. Only some patients had TCR sequencing, depending on available tissue.

Using immunoSEQ multiplex PCR, the repertoire was profiled, and TCRdb retains in-frame clones only, with some absent. The table lists about 13,000 clones, roughly 70% of them singletons, with approximately 8.5% in the top ten. This chain uses TRBV7-2 with TRBJ2-2; TRBD2 aligns across 8 bases. This TCR was recovered from a human donor with non-small cell lung cancer. The sequenced material came from lung tumor tissue. Written as DNA, the CDR3 is TGTGCCAGCAGCTTAGTGGCGGGGGGTCGCACCGGGGAGCTGTTTTTT. Translation gives CASSLVAGGRTGELFF.